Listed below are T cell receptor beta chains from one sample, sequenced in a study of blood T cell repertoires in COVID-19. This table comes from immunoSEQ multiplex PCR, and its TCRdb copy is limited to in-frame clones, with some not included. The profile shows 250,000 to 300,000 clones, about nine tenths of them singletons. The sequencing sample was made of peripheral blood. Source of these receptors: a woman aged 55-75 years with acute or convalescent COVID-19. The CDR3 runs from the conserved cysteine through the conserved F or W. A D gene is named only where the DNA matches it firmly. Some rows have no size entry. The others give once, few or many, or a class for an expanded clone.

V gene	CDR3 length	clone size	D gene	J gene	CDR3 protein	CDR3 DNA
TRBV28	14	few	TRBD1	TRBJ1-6	CASSSDRVNSPLHF	TGTGCCAGCAGTTCGGACAGGGTTAATTCACCCCTCCACTTT
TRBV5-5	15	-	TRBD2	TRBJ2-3	CASSFPSGRVDTQYF	TGTGCCAGCAGCTTTCCTAGCGGGAGGGTAGATACGCAGTATTTT
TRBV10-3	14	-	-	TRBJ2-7	CAIRPYGEGYEQYF	TGTGCCATCAGGCCGTACGGAGAGGGATACGAGCAGTACTTC
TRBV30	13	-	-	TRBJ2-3	CACTAGSGDTQYF	TGTGCCTGCACGGCGGGCTCGGGAGATACGCAGTATTTT
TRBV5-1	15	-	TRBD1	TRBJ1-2	CASSPRTGGDYGYTF	TGCGCCAGCAGCCCACGGACAGGGGGCGACTATGGCTACACCTTC
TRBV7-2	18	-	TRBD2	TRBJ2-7	CASSSPTSGNPSSYEQYF	TGTGCCAGCAGCTCGCCCACTAGCGGGAATCCGAGCTCCTACGAGCAGTACTTC
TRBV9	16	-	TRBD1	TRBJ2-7	CASSPRGQGDRSEQYF	TGTGCCAGCAGCCCCCGGGGACAGGGTGACCGGAGCGAGCAGTACTTC
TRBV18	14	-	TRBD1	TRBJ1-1	CASSPRQGSTEAFF	TGTGCCAGCTCACCCCGACAGGGAAGTACTGAAGCTTTCTTT
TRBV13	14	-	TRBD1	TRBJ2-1	CASSREDRGNEQFF	TGTGCCAGCAGCCGTGAGGACAGGGGCAATGAGCAGTTCTTC
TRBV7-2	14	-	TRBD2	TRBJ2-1	CASSFWTSGNEQFF	TGTGCCAGCAGCTTCTGGACTAGCGGGAATGAGCAGTTCTTC
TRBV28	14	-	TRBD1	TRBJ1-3	CASSGGSAGNTIYF	TGTGCCAGCTCAGGGGGATCTGCTGGAAACACCATATATTTT
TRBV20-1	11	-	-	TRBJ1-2	CSAPGGYGYTF	TGCAGTGCCCCCGGGGGGTATGGCTACACCTTC
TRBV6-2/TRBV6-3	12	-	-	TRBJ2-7	CASSLDSSEQYF	TGTGCCAGCAGTTTGGACAGTTCCGAGCAGTACTTC
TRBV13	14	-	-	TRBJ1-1	CASSLGAGNTEAFF	TGTGCCAGCAGCTTAGGGGCGGGGAACACTGAAGCTTTCTTT
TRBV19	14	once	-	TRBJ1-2	CASSIGGSVYGYTF	TGTGCCAGTAGTATAGGTGGCAGTGTCTATGGCTACACCTTC
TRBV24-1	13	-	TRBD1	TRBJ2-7	CATSDLTGDEQYF	TGTGCCACCAGTGATTTGACAGGGGACGAGCAGTACTTC
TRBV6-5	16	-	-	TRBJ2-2	CASSYPQGFGTGELFF	TGTGCCAGCAGTTACCCCCAGGGATTCGGGACCGGGGAGCTGTTTTTT
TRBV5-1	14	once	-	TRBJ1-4	CASSYATGNEKLFF	TGCGCCAGCAGCTACGCGACGGGGAATGAAAAACTGTTTTTT
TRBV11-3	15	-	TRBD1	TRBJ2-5	CASSPGQGLQETQYF	TGTGCCAGCAGCCCGGGACAGGGCTTACAAGAGACCCAGTACTTC
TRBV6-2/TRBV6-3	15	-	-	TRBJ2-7	CASSFQGSGVYEQYF	TGTGCCAGCAGTTTCCAGGGATCGGGGGTCTACGAGCAGTACTTC
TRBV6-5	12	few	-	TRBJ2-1	CASRSLGNEQFF	TGTGCCAGCAGGAGCCTCGGGAATGAGCAGTTCTTC
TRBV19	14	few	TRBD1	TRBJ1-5	CASSVTGAQGPQHF	TGTGCCAGTAGTGTAACAGGGGCCCAGGGGCCCCAGCATTTT
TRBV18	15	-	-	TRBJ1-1	CASSPLHGGDTEAFF	TGTGCCAGCTCACCACTCCACGGAGGGGACACTGAAGCTTTCTTT
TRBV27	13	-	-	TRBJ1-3	CASSLSEGNTIYF	TGTGCCAGCAGTTTATCGGAGGGAAACACCATATATTTT
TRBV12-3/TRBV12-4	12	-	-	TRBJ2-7	CASSLRTYEQYF	TGTGCCAGCAGTTTGAGGACCTACGAGCAGTACTTC
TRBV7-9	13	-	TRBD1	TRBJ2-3	CASSPRGPDTQYF	TGTGCCAGCAGCCCCAGGGGGCCAGATACGCAGTATTTT
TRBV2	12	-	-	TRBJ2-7	CASSERTYEQYF	TGTGCCAGCAGTGAGCGGACTTACGAGCAGTACTTC
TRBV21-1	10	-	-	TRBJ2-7	CASSIREQYF	TGTGCCAGCAGCATCCGCGAGCAGTACTTC
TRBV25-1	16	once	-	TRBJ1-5	CASSENLQGPIQPQHF	TGTGCCAGCAGTGAAAATCTCCAGGGGCCCATTCAGCCCCAGCATTTT
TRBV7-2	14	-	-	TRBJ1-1	CASSLGGGRTEAFF	TGTGCCAGCAGCTTAGGCGGGGGCCGGACTGAAGCTTTCTTT
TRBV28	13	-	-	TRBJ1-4	CASSSATNEKLFF	TGTGCCAGCAGTTCCGCAACTAATGAAAAACTGTTTTTT
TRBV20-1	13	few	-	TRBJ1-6	CSASGAFGSPLHF	TGCAGTGCTAGTGGGGCGTTTGGTTCACCCCTCCACTTT
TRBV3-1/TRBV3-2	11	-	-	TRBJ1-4	CASSLQGRLFF	TGTGCCAGCAGCTTACAGGGAAGACTGTTTTTT
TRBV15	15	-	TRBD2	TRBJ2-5	CATSRVAGGHETQYF	TGTGCCACCAGCAGAGTGGCGGGGGGCCACGAGACCCAGTACTTC
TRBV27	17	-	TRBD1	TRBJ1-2	CASSLLTGGEVGYGYTF	TGTGCCAGCAGTTTGTTGACAGGGGGGGAAGTAGGCTATGGCTACACCTTC
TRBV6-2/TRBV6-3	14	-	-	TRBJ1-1	CASSYWGQNTEAFF	TGTGCCAGCAGTTACTGGGGACAGAACACTGAAGCTTTCTTT
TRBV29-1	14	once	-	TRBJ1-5	CSVVFTDSNQPQHF	TGCAGCGTTGTCTTCACTGATAGCAATCAGCCCCAGCATTTT